This entry features one T cell receptor beta chain sequence. The data were obtained in a study of blood T cell repertoires in COVID-19. Study-level information: The United States, Italy and Spain were the sources of the acute and convalescent COVID-19 samples.

Generated by immunoSEQ multiplex PCR, the TCRdb table keeps only in-frame clones and is missing some. Of around 94,000 clones listed, around 87% are singletons. The source material was peripheral blood. The sequence was obtained from a man in his forties or fifties with active or convalescent COVID-19.

CDR3 loop: CASSDDSQPPYEQYF. CDR3 nucleotide sequence: TGTGCCAGTAGCGATGACAGCCAACCACCGTACGAGCAGTACTTC. The chain uses TRBV19 and TRBJ2-7, with a possible D match to TRBD1 (5 bases). Germline CDR1 and CDR2: LNHDA and SQIVND (reference sequence). The CDR3 loop spans 15 amino acids. With 6 bases removed from V and 4 bases from J, the gap between germline ends came to 19 bases. Variable domain in full (rest from reference TRBV19 and TRBJ2-7): DGGITQSPKYLFRKEGQNVTLSCEQNLNHDAMYWYRQDPGQGLRLIYYSQIVNDFQKGDIAEGYSVSREKKESFPLTVTSAQKNPTAFYLCASSDDSQPPYEQYFGPGTRLTVT.